These 25 T cell receptor beta chains came from one sample sequenced in a study of human T cells and chemical hapten exposure. Time point noted: patch test 1, 2 weeks after DPC sensitization. Treatment here: therapeutic diphenylcyclopropenone sensitization with weekly scalp DPC. Total RNA was extracted from unfractionated whole blood. In TCRdb, the RACE reads were re-called with MiXCR into one record per CDR3 protein. The sample records 40,000 or so distinct CDR3 sequences, around 3.8% being singletons. The specimen comprised whole blood, sampled in connection with sensitization to the hapten diphenylcyclopropenone (DPC). Every receptor here comes from a man over 45 with alopecia areata. Some clones in this sample may be carry-over from other donors' samples.

This clonotype occurred many times. In nucleotides, the CDR3 is TGCGCCAGCAGCTTGCAACCCCCGGGACGGGGTAGCCACGAGCAGTACTTC. It yields the protein CASSLQPPGRGSHEQYF. The chain couples TRBV5-1 to TRBJ2-7, with D perhaps TRBD1 or TRBD2 (5 bases each). CDR3 length: 17 residues. V lost 1 base and J lost 5, with 22 bases in between. Germline V lookup: CDR1 SGHRS, CDR2 YFSETQ.

This clonotype was seen at least ten times. This chain links TRBV7-9 with TRBJ2-1; D is undetermined. V lost 4 bases and J lost 7, with 11 bases in between. This CDR3 has 13 amino acids. Germline CDR1 SEHNR, CDR2 FQNEAQ (reference sequence). CDR3 sequence reads: CASSSALRNEQFF. CDR3 coding DNA: TGTGCCAGCAGCTCGGCCCTTAGGAATGAGCAGTTCTTC.

This clonotype has at least ten counts. The chain recombines TRBV29-1 with TRBJ1-2, with D hard to call. CDR1 and CDR2 from the germline V gene are SQVTM and ANQGSEA. The CDR3 runs to 14 residues. With 0 bases removed from V and 0 bases from J, the gap between germline ends came to 8 bases. CDR3 DNA: TGCAGCGTTGAAGATCTTGGCACTAACTATGGCTACACCTTC. Its protein product is CSVEDLGTNYGYTF.

This clonotype was detected many times. The chain combines TRBV28 with TRBJ2-3; no reliable D call. Per the germline V gene, CDR1 is MDHEN and CDR2 is SYDVKM. V dropped 7 bases and J dropped 0 bases, with 20 bases sitting between them. The CDR3 is 17 amino acids. CDR3 residues: CASMTGSTFSSTDTQYF. CDR3 DNA: TGTGCCAGCATGACGGGCAGTACTTTTTCTAGCACAGATACGCAGTATTTT.

This clonotype was recorded many times. The chain uses TRBV6-5 and TRBJ2-7, with 13 bases identical to TRBD2. The germline V gene has CDR1 MNHEY and CDR2 SVGAGI. The V and J ends lost 3 bases and 7 bases, in that order; junction bases with no gene match: 6. The CDR3 has 15 residues. The CDR3 DNA follows: TGTGCCAGCAGTTATAGGACTAGCGGGAGAGGAGAGCAGTACTTC. It codes for CASSYRTSGRGEQYF.

This clonotype appeared many times. The chain recombines TRBV9 with TRBJ2-7; 9 bases are shared with TRBD2. The V and J ends lost 1 base and 6 bases, in that order; junction bases with no gene match: 8. This CDR3 spans 15 amino acids. Germline assignment: CDR1 SGDLS and CDR2 YYNGEE. The CDR3 loop is CASSVSGTSTGEQYF. DNA for the CDR3: TGTGCCAGCAGCGTATCCGGGACTAGCACTGGCGAGCAGTACTTC.

This clonotype was picked up many times. The chain links TRBV2 to TRBJ2-7; unclear D gene. The CDR3 sequence is 13 residues long. Per germline, CDR1 SNHLY and CDR2 FYNNEI. V was cut by 3 bases and J by 1 base, with 7 bases left in between. The CDR3 sequence is CASSDGISYEQYF. CDR3 sequence (DNA): TGTGCCAGCAGTGATGGGATATCCTACGAGCAGTACTTC.

This clonotype was recorded many times. This chain links TRBV7-9 with TRBJ2-3, with 15 bases that match TRBD2. V shed 5 bases, J shed 4 bases, and the junction held 7 bases outside the gene matches. Germline assignment: CDR1 SEHNR and CDR2 FQNEAQ (reference sequence). The CDR3 is 17 amino acids. The CDR3 reads CASSPGTSGRWPDTQYF. DNA of the CDR3: TGTGCCAGCAGCCCCGGGACTAGCGGGAGGTGGCCAGATACGCAGTATTTT.

This clonotype was counted at least ten times. DNA for the CDR3: TGTGCCAGTAGTCCATGGGACGGGTCCTACGAGCAGTACTTC. It specifies CASSPWDGSYEQYF. V and J are TRBV19 and TRBJ2-7, with D tentatively TRBD1 or TRBD2 (5 bases each). The CDR3 consists of 14 residues. The V gene's germline CDR1 is LNHDA and CDR2 SQIVND (reference sequence). V was clipped by 5 bases and J by 1 base, with 12 bases between them.

V is TRBV7-2 and J is TRBJ1-4; D is unclear. The CDR3 sequence is 13 residues long. Trimming pared 3 bases from V and 2 bases from J, leaving 4 bases between. In germline, CDR1 is SGHTA, CDR2 FQGNSA. This CDR3 is CASSFQTNEKLFF. The CDR3 DNA is TGTGCCAGCAGCTTCCAGACTAATGAAAAACTGTTTTTT.

This clonotype was recorded at least ten times. The rearrangement links TRBV11-2 to TRBJ2-3; a weak D match, TRBD1 (5 bases). The germline CDR1 and CDR2 sequences are SGHAT and FQNNGV. The CDR3 runs 15 residues. V lost 1 base, J lost 0 bases, and 8 bases lay in between. The CDR3 spells CASSLGTTSTDTQYF. The CDR3 bases are TGTGCCAGCAGCTTAGGGACAACTAGCACAGATACGCAGTATTTT.

Only a few counts were recorded for this clonotype. V usage is TRBV5-5 and J usage is TRBJ2-3; TRBD2 matches at 10 bases. Germline V gives CDR1 SGHKS, CDR2 YYEKEE (reference sequence). The junction had 11 bases not matched to a gene; V was cut back by 2 bases and J by 2 bases. CDR3 size: 18 residues. The chain's CDR3 is CASSFSGLADRSTDTQYF. CDR3 DNA sequence: TGTGCCAGCAGCTTTTCCGGACTAGCGGACCGCTCCACAGATACGCAGTATTTT. Variable domain in full (rest from reference TRBV5-5 and TRBJ2-3): DAGVTQSPTHLIKTRGQQVTLRCSPISGHKSVSWYQQVLGQGPQFIFQYYEKEERGRGNFPDRFSARQFPNYSSELNVNALLLGDSALYLCASSFSGLADRSTDTQYFGPGTRLTVL.

This clonotype showed up many times. This chain joins TRBV7-2 and TRBJ2-3; TRBD2 aligns across 11 bases. Trimming took 1 base from V and 4 from J; bases not matched to a gene: 4. CDR3 length: 16 amino acids. The germline gives CDR1 SGHTA, CDR2 FQGNSA. CDR3 sequence reads: CASSLVAGGRADTQYF. The CDR3 nucleotides read TGTGCCAGCAGCTTAGTAGCGGGAGGGAGAGCAGATACGCAGTATTTT.

At least ten counts were recorded for this clonotype. The chain joins TRBV10-1 to TRBJ2-1; D remains unclear. The CDR3 covers 15 residues. Looked up from germline, CDR1 is WNHNN and CDR2 is SYGVQD (reference sequence). Trimming took off 3 bases at V and 7 bases at J, with 16 bases between the two ends. The CDR3 protein is CASSEFSAGQNEQFF. As DNA, the CDR3 is TGCGCCAGCAGTGAATTCAGCGCAGGCCAAAATGAGCAGTTCTTC.

In its sample, this clonotype was seen many times. This rearrangement joins TRBV28 to TRBJ1-1; 9 bases fit TRBD1. The germline V gene encodes CDR1 MDHEN and CDR2 SYDVKM. The trim removed 6 bases at V and 0 bases at J, leaving 5 bases unmatched. The CDR3 runs 15 residues. CDR3 DNA sequence: TGTGCCAGCAGCGGGACAGGGAGAATGAACACTGAAGCTTTCTTT. Translation gives CASSGTGRMNTEAFF.

This clonotype was picked up many times. The chain carries TRBV5-1 and TRBJ2-4, with TRBD2 identical over 10 bases. The CDR3 has 15 amino acids. The V segment lost 0 bases and the J segment 8 bases; nucleotides outside the gene matches: 5. The V gene's germline CDR1 is SGHRS and CDR2 YFSETQ. Here the CDR3 reads CASSLEFSGRDIQYF. CDR3 bases: TGCGCCAGCAGCTTGGAGTTCAGCGGGAGGGACATTCAGTACTTC.

At least ten counts were recorded for this clonotype. This sequence joins TRBV28 and TRBJ2-7; TRBD2 might be the D (5 bases). Trimming pared 2 bases from V and 0 bases from J, leaving 11 bases between. The CDR3 is 15 residues long. CDR1 and CDR2 from the germline V gene are MDHEN and SYDVKM. The CDR3 reads CASSLAGYSSYEQYF. The CDR3 DNA reads TGTGCCAGCAGTTTAGCGGGTTACAGCTCCTACGAGCAGTACTTC.

The sample holds many counts of this clonotype. The genes are TRBV6-5 and TRBJ1-2; TRBD1 is a possible D gene (6 bases). CDR1 and CDR2 from the germline V gene are MNHEY and SVGAGI. CDR3 length equals 16 residues. V was pared by 4 bases and J by 2 bases, with 17 bases between. CDR3 sequence (DNA): TGTGCCAGCAGTTTCCTACCAGGGGCCACAAACTATGGCTACACCTTC. Its translation: CASSFLPGATNYGYTF.

This clonotype was picked up a small number of times. This chain uses TRBV28 with TRBJ2-5; 10 positions match TRBD1. Germline V CDR1 and CDR2: MDHEN, SYDVKM. The CDR3 has 16 amino acids. Trimming cost V 6 bases and J 3 bases; bases outside gene matches: 10. Here the CDR3 DNA reads TGTGCCAGCAGGCGATGGGGACAGGGGTTTAAAGAGACCCAGTACTTC. Protein sequence: CASRRWGQGFKETQYF.

This clonotype has ten or more counts. This chain joins TRBV9 and TRBJ2-5, with D possibly being TRBD2 (6 bases). Germline V gene sequence: CDR1 SGDLS, CDR2 YYNGEE. The CDR3 has 12 amino acids. V was cut by 0 bases and J by 7 bases, with 7 bases left in between. The CDR3 loop reads CASSVDSGTQYF. CDR3 DNA sequence: TGTGCCAGCAGCGTAGATAGCGGGACCCAGTACTTC. The entire variable domain, with the rest obtained from reference TRBV9 and TRBJ2-5, is as follows: DSGVTQTPKHLITATGQRVTLRCSPRSGDLSVYWYQQSLDQGLQFLIQYYNGEERAKGNILERFSAQQFPDLHSELNLSSLELGDSALYFCASSVDSGTQYFGPGTRLLVL.

This clonotype has at least ten counts. The chain couples TRBV10-3 to TRBJ2-1; D not resolved. Trimming pared 6 bases from V and 4 bases from J, leaving 13 bases between. Germline CDR1 is ENHRY and CDR2 is SYGVKD. The CDR3 length is 14 residues. CDR3 DNA: TGTGCCATCAGCCCCTCCTCTTCATACAATGAGCAGTTCTTC. Translation gives CAISPSSSYNEQFF.

This clonotype has at least ten counts. The chain combines TRBV6-5 with TRBJ2-1, with D possibly TRBD1 on 6 matching bases. The V end was cut by 7 bases, the J end by 8 bases, with 15 bases between. This CDR3 has 13 amino acids. Germline V gene data show CDR1 as MNHEY and CDR2 as SVGAGI. As DNA, the CDR3 is TGTGCCAGCAAAGGGACAACGGCTGATGAGCAGTTCTTC. It is translated as CASKGTTADEQFF.

This clonotype was picked up many times. The V and J genes are TRBV6-5 and TRBJ2-7; weak D call: TRBD1 (6 bases). Trimming stripped 6 bases from V and 6 bases from J, with 21 bases between. This CDR3 region has 15 residues. The germline V gene encodes CDR1 MNHEY and CDR2 SVGAGI. CDR3 loop: CASSPTWGRSGEQYF. In DNA form, the CDR3 reads TGTGCCAGCAGCCCGACTTGGGGGCGATCTGGCGAGCAGTACTTC.

The chain couples TRBV12-3 or TRBV12-4 to TRBJ2-3; no clear D gene. This CDR3 has 12 residues. V was pared by 4 bases and J by 2 bases, with 4 bases between. The CDR3 bases are TGTGCCAGCAGTTCCAACACAGATACGCAGTATTTT. Amino acids: CASSSNTDTQYF.

This clonotype has just a few counts. The chain carries TRBV20-1 and TRBJ1-1; tentative D call: TRBD1 (6 bases). This CDR3 is 14 amino acids long. The V gene lost 0 bases and the J gene lost 1 base, with 9 bases spanning the gap. Germline CDR1 reads DFQATT; CDR2 reads SNEGSKA (reference sequence). CDR3 DNA sequence: TGCAGTGCTAGAGATTACAGGGCGAACACTGAAGCTTTCTTT. Residues: CSARDYRANTEAFF.